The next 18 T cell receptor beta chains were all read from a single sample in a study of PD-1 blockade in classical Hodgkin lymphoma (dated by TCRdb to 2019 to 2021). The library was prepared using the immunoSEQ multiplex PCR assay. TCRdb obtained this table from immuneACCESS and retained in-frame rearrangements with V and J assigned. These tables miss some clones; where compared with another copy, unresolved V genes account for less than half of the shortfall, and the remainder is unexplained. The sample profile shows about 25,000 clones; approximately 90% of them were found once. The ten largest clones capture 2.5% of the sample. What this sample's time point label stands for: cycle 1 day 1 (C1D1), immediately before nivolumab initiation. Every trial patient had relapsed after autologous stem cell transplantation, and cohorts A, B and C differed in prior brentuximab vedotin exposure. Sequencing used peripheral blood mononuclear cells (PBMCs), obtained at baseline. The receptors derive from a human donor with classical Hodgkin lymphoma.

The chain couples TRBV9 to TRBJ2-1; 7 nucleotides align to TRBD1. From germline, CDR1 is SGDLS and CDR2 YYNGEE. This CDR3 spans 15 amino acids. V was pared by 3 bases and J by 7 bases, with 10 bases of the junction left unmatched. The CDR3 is CASSGSGTVQNEQFF. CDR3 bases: TGTGCCAGCAGCGGCTCCGGGACAGTGCAGAATGAGCAGTTCTTC. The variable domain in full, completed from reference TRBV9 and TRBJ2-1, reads DSGVTQTPKHLITATGQRVTLRCSPRSGDLSVYWYQQSLDQGLQFLIQYYNGEERAKGNILERFSAQQFPDLHSELNLSSLELGDSALYFCASSGSGTVQNEQFFGPGTRLTVL.

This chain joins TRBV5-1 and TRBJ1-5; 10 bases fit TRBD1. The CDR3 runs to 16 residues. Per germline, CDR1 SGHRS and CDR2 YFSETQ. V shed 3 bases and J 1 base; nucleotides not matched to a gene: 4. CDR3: CASSSGTGVSNQPQHF. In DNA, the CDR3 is TGCGCCAGCAGCTCGGGGACAGGGGTCAGCAATCAGCCCCAGCATTTT.

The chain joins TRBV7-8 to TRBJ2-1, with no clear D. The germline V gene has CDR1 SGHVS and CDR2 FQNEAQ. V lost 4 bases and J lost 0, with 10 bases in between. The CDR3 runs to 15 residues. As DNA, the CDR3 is TGTGCCAGCAGCTCAGTAGGTGCCTCCTACAATGAGCAGTTCTTC. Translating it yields CASSSVGASYNEQFF. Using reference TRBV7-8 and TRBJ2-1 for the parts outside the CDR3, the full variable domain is GAGVSQSPRYKVAKRGQDVALRCDPISGHVSLFWYQQALGQGPEFLTYFQNEAQLDKSGLPSDRFFAERPEGSVSTLKIQRTQQEDSAVYLCASSSVGASYNEQFFGPGTRLTVL.

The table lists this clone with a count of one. The CDR3 reads CASSLTTGESPLHF. The CDR3, as DNA: TGTGCCAGCAGCCTTACAACAGGGGAATCACCCCTCCACTTT. The chain carries TRBV7-4 and TRBJ1-6; 7 positions match TRBD1. The CDR3 length is 14 residues. V lost 5 bases to trimming and J lost 10 bases; unmatched junction nucleotides: 8. Germline V CDR1 and CDR2: SGHVT, SQSDAQ.

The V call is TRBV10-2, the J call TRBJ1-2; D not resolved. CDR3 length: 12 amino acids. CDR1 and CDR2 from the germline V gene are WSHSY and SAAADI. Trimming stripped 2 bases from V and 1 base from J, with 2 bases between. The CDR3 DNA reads TGCGCCAGCAGTGAGGATAACTATGGCTACACCTTC. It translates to CASSEDNYGYTF.

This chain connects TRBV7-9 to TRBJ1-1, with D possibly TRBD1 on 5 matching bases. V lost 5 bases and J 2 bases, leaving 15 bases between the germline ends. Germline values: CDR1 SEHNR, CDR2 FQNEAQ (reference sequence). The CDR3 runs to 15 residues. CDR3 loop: CASSPGGTLNTEAFF. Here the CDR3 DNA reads TGTGCCAGCAGCCCGGGGGGGACCCTAAACACTGAAGCTTTCTTT.

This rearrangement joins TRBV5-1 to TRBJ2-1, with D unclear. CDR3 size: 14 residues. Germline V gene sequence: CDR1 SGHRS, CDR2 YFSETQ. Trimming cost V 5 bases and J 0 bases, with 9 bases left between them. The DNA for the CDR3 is TGCGCCAGCAGGGACCCTAGCTCCTACAATGAGCAGTTCTTC. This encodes CASRDPSSYNEQFF.

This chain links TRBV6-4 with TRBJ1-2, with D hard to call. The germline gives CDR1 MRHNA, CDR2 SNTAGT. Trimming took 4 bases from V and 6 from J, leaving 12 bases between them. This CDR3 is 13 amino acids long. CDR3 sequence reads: CASSVPGRNGYTF. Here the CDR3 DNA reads TGTGCCAGCAGTGTCCCGGGTAGGAATGGCTACACCTTC.

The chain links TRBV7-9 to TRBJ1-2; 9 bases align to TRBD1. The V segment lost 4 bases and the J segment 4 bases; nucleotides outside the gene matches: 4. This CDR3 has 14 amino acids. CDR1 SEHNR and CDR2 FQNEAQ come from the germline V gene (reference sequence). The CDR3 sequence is CASSSMGQGYGYTF. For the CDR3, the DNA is TGTGCCAGCAGCTCCATGGGACAGGGCTATGGCTACACCTTC. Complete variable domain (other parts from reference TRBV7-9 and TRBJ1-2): DTGVSQNPRHKITKRGQNVTFRCDPISEHNRLYWYRQTLGQGPEFLTYFQNEAQLEKSRLLSDRFSAERPKGSFSTLEIQRTEQGDSAMYLCASSSMGQGYGYTFGSGTRLTVV.

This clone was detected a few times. The CDR3 protein is CASRHGTSGGYEQYF. Here the CDR3 DNA reads TGCGCCAGCAGACACGGGACTAGCGGGGGGTACGAGCAGTACTTC. The chain uses TRBV5-1 and TRBJ2-7; 15 nucleotides line up with TRBD2. Germline V gives CDR1 SGHRS, CDR2 YFSETQ. The J segment lost 4 bases and the V segment lost 5 bases, leaving 4 bases of the junction unmatched. The CDR3 contains 15 residues.

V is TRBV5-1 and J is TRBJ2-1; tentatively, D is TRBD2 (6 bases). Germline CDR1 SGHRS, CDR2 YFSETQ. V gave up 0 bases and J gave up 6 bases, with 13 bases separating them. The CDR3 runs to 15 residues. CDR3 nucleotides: TGCGCCAGCAGCTTGGGGGGCGGGGAGCCCAATGAGCAGTTCTTC. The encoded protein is CASSLGGGEPNEQFF. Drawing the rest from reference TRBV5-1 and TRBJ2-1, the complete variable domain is KAGVTQTPRYLIKTRGQQVTLSCSPISGHRSVSWYQQTPGQGLQFLFEYFSETQRNKGNFPGRFSGRQFSNSRSEMNVSTLELGDSALYLCASSLGGGEPNEQFFGPGTRLTVL.

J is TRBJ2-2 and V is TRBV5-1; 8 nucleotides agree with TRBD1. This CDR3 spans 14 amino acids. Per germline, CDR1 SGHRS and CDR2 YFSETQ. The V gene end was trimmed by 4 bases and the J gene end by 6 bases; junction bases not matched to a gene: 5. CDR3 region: CASSNGQGAGELFF. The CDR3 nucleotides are TGCGCCAGCAGCAACGGACAGGGCGCCGGGGAGCTGTTTTTT.

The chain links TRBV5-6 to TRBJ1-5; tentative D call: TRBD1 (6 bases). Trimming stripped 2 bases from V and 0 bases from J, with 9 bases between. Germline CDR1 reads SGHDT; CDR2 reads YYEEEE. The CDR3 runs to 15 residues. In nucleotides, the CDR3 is TGTGCCAGCAGCTTTGGGGGCGCTAGCAATCAGCCCCAGCATTTT. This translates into CASSFGGASNQPQHF.

The CDR3 DNA follows: TGCAGCGTTGAGGGGGGACAAAACTATGGCTACACCTTC. It codes for CSVEGGQNYGYTF. The chain has TRBV29-1 and TRBJ1-2; a possible D gene is TRBD1 (6 bases). The CDR3 contains 13 residues. Trimming left V 3 bases short and J 2 bases short, with 10 bases between. The germline V gene has CDR1 SQVTM and CDR2 ANQGSEA.

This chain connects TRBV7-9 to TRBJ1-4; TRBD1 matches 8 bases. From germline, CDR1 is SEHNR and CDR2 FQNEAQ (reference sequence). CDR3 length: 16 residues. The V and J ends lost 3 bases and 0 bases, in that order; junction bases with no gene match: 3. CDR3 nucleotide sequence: TGTGCCAGCAGCTTGCTGGGACAGGCAACTAATGAAAAACTGTTTTTT. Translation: CASSLLGQATNEKLFF.

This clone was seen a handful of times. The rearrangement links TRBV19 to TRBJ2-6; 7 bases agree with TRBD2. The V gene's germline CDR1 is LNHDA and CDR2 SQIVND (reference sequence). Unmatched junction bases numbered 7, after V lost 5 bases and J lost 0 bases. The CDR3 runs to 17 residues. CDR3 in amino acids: CASSRASGYSGANVLTF. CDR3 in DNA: TGTGCCAGTAGTCGGGCTAGCGGTTACTCTGGGGCCAACGTCCTGACTTTC.

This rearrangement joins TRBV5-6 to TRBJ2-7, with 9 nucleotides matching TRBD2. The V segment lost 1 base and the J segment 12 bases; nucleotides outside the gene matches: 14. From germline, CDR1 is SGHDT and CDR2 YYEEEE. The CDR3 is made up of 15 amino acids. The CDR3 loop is CASSLSSSGGPGRYF. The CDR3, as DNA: TGTGCCAGCAGCTTGAGTAGTAGCGGGGGCCCCGGGCGGTACTTC.

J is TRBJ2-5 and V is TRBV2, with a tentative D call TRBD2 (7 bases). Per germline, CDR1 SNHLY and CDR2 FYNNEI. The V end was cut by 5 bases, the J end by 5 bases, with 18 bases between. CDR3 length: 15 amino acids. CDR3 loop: CASSFWGGAGETQYF. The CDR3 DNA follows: TGTGCCAGCAGTTTCTGGGGGGGGGCGGGGGAGACCCAGTACTTC.